This T cell receptor (beta chain) was identified during a study of cytotoxic CD8 clonotypes in ibrutinib-treated CLL. Sequencing sought depths of 1 in 200,000 to 1 in 1 million T cells. Some clones are missing from TCRdb's copy, which holds only in-frame ones; the method was immunoSEQ multiplex PCR. This repertoire shows around 310,000 clones, about 77% found once; its top ten account for over 5.5%. The V gene lost 5 bases and the J gene lost 2 bases, with 11 bases spanning the gap. The CDR3 length is 14 residues. Germline lookup yields CDR1 ENHRY and CDR2 SYGVKD. The sample holds one count of this clone. Its specificity is unknown. Study-wide results and caveats: At the start, clonality exceeded age-matched healthy donors and followed circulating CD8+ T-cell counts. Elevated clonality accompanied ibrutinib response, with a return toward baseline values at progression.

The source of around 1.9 micrograms of genomic DNA for TCR beta libraries was cryopreserved PBMCs. This receptor was identified in a human donor with chronic lymphocytic leukemia. Material: PBMCs, obtained before ibrutinib treatment. The chain recombines TRBV10-3 with TRBJ2-3; possible D gene TRBD2, 6 bases. CDR3 sequence: CAISRDSLTDTQYF. CDR3 DNA sequence: TGTGCCATCAGTAGGGACTCTCTCACAGATACGCAGTATTTT.